These T cell receptor beta chains were read from a single sample in a study of blood T cell repertoires in COVID-19. Libraries were prepared by immunoSEQ multiplex PCR; TCRdb keeps only in-frame clonotypes and omits some of them. The data contain about 240,000 clones, 80% to 90% of them singletons. Specimen: PBMCs or T cells enriched from blood (not recorded which). These receptors all come from a woman between 40 and 50 years old who had been exposed to COVID-19. The CDR3 runs from the conserved cysteine through the conserved F or W. Each record gives: CDR3 protein, CDR3 DNA, J gene, D gene, clone size, V gene. A D gene is named only where the DNA matches it firmly. Size tells how often a clone was seen (once, few, many) or the class of an expanded clone, and some rows leave it out.

CASSLDQAPEKLFF | TGTGCCAGCAGCCTCGACCAGGCTCCTGAAAAACTGTTTTTT | TRBJ1-4 | - | - | TRBV28
CASSLFPSGGYEQYF | TGTGCCAGCAGCTTGTTTCCTAGCGGGGGATACGAGCAGTACTTC | TRBJ2-7 | TRBD2 | - | TRBV5-6
CASSPTTHTGELFF | TGTGCCAGCTCACCGACGACTCATACCGGGGAGCTGTTTTTT | TRBJ2-2 | - | - | TRBV18
CASSQGSSQSTDTQYF | TGTGCCAGCAGCCAAGGCTCTTCCCAGAGCACAGATACGCAGTATTTT | TRBJ2-3 | - | once | TRBV4-2
CASSLNPAGSGNTIYF | TGTGCCAGCAGCTTAAACCCGGCAGGTTCTGGAAACACCATATATTTT | TRBJ1-3 | - | - | TRBV7-7
CASSSLEEYSNYGYTF | TGTGCCAGTAGTAGTCTAGAGGAGTACTCTAACTATGGCTACACCTTC | TRBJ1-2 | - | - | TRBV19
CASSLGGTLTYEQYF | TGTGCCAGCAGCTTAGGAGGGACACTTACCTACGAGCAGTACTTC | TRBJ2-7 | - | - | TRBV7-8
CASIRDRAEETQYF | TGTGCCAGCATAAGGGACAGGGCGGAGGAGACCCAGTACTTC | TRBJ2-5 | TRBD1 | - | TRBV2
CASSPDRGDQPQHF | TGTGCCAGCAGCCCGGACAGGGGGGACCAGCCCCAGCATTTT | TRBJ1-5 | TRBD1 | few | TRBV7-8
CASSKGLAHEQYF | TGTGCCAGCAGCAAAGGGCTAGCCCACGAGCAGTACTTC | TRBJ2-7 | - | - | TRBV21-1
CAISESKGLAGYNEQFF | TGTGCCATCAGTGAGTCGAAGGGACTAGCGGGGTACAATGAGCAGTTCTTC | TRBJ2-1 | TRBD2 | - | TRBV10-3
CASSSLRGGEWKTQYF | TGTGCCAGCAGTTCCTTGCGGGGGGGCGAATGGAAGACCCAGTACTTC | TRBJ2-5 | TRBD2 | once | TRBV28
CASSLGGANTEAFF | TGTGCCAGCAGCTTAGGTGGGGCTAACACTGAAGCTTTCTTT | TRBJ1-1 | - | - | TRBV7-2
CASSIAGEQHGYTF | TGTGCCAGTAGTATAGCCGGAGAACAACATGGCTACACCTTC | TRBJ1-2 | - | - | TRBV19
CASSQTLGGTEAFF | TGCGCCAGCAGCCAAACTTTGGGGGGGACTGAAGCTTTCTTT | TRBJ1-1 | - | once | TRBV4-1
CASSLAWTSGYTF | TGTGCCAGCAGTTTAGCTTGGACTAGCGGCTACACCTTC | TRBJ1-2 | - | - | TRBV12-3/TRBV12-4